The present T cell receptor (beta chain) was sequenced within a study of neurological immune-mediated disorders. This sample's time point: longitudinal time-point 1 (baseline). For the unsorted libraries, 2 million PBMCs stored at -80 C served as input. 5'RACE generated cDNA with 10-nucleotide random UMIs. TCRdb called the 5' RACE reads again in MiXCR, with one record for every CDR3 protein. The sample comprises approximately 46,000 distinct CDR3 sequences, over 8% of which are singletons, and 1.6% rests with the top ten. A note on this clonotype: Its target is not known.

Broader study findings: Expanded clones shared no identical CDR3 amino acid sequences across subjects, which suggested private TCR-beta repertoires in all groups. While HTLV-1-associated myelopathy showed the greatest TCR clonal expansion, multiple sclerosis showed the least, falling below healthy controls.

V dropped 4 bases and J dropped 1 base, with 19 bases sitting between them. Germline values: CDR1 DFQATT, CDR2 SNEGSKA (reference sequence). This CDR3 has 16 residues. The sample taken for sequencing was PBMCs. The TCR originated in a woman aged 35 to 49 in good health. The rearrangement uses TRBV20-1 and TRBJ1-1; D not resolved. CDR3 sequence reads: CSAITHGEKGNTEAFF. CDR3 DNA sequence: TGCAGTGCTATAACACACGGGGAGAAAGGGAACACTGAAGCTTTCTTT.